The present entry profiles one T cell receptor beta chain with its context. The data belong to a study of spatial heterogeneity in lung cancer. Individual TCR cDNA molecules each bore their own unique molecular identifier. Via MiXCR, TCRdb re-called the 5' RACE reads, giving one row per CDR3 protein. The table records about 52,000 distinct CDR3 sequences, 7.4% of them present only once. With 6 bases clipped from V and 9 bases from J, the junction kept 5 bases outside the gene matches. Per the germline V gene, CDR1 is MDHEN and CDR2 is SYDVKM. The CDR3 totals 12 residues. Time point noted: blood at routine non-recurrence follow-up after resection. Researchers sequenced whole RNA taken from tumor, nontumor lung or frozen PBMC without sorting.

The TCR sequence derives from a female donor with early-stage non-small cell lung cancer. This specimen consisted of PBMCs, obtained at follow-up. The genes are TRBV28 and TRBJ2-3; TRBD2 agrees at 8 bases. As DNA, the CDR3 is TGTGCCAGCAGAGGGACTAGTTTCACGCAGTATTTT. Its translation is CASRGTSFTQYF.